This T cell receptor (beta chain) comes out of a study of T cells in Graves' hyperthyroidism and ophthalmopathy. CDR3 length: 14 amino acids. Per germline, CDR1 KGHDR and CDR2 SFDVKD. V gave up 7 bases and J gave up 3 bases, with 12 bases separating them. The sample holds a few counts of this clonotype. TCR beta CDR3 sequences were amplified from RNA transcripts. Researchers ran a first-round RT-PCR on the TCR CDR3 using the HTBI primer set. TCRdb reanalysed the multiplex PCR reads using MiXCR and keeps one entry per CDR3 protein. The sample consists of about 290,000 distinct CDR3 sequences, roughly 19% of them appearing once.

V is TRBV24-1 and J is TRBJ2-1; D is possibly TRBD1 (6 bases). The specimen was blood. This receptor was obtained from a man between 50 and 59 years old with Graves' ophthalmopathy. CDR3 sequence (DNA): TGTGCCACCAGCCCAGACAGGCACTACAATGAGCAGTTCTTC. Translation gives CATSPDRHYNEQFF.